This T cell receptor beta chain emerged from a study of T cells in Graves' hyperthyroidism and ophthalmopathy. This clonotype has more than one count but fewer than ten. The TCR beta CDR3 regions underwent amplification using RNA transcripts as the source. During a first-round RT-PCR of the TCR CDR3, the HTBI primer set was used. TCRdb fed the multiplex PCR reads into MiXCR, producing one record per CDR3 protein. The data hold fewer than 400,000 distinct CDR3 sequences, with 25% observed a single time. Germline V gives CDR1 SNHLY, CDR2 FYNNEI. V was cut by 3 bases and J by 11 bases, with 11 bases left in between. CDR3 length equals 12 residues.

The specimen sequenced was blood. The TCR comes from a man between 45 and 60 years old with Graves' hyperthyroidism. The rearrangement joins TRBV2 to TRBJ2-4; D is perhaps TRBD1 (5 bases). The CDR3 DNA is TGTGCCAGCAGTGATGGGGCGGAACTTCAGTACTTC. The encoded protein is CASSDGAELQYF.